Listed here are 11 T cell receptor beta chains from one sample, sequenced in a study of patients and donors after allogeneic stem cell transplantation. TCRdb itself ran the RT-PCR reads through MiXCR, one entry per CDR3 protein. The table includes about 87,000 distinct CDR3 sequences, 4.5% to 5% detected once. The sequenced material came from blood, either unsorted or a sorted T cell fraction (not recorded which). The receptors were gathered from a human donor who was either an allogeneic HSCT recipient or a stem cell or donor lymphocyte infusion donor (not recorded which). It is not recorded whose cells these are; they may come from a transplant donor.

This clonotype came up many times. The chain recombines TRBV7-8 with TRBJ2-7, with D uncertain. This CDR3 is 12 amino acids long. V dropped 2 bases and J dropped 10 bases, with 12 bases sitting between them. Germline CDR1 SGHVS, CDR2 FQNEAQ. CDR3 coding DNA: TGTGCCAGCAGCTTACCTCTAGGTGGACAGTACTTC. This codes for CASSLPLGGQYF.

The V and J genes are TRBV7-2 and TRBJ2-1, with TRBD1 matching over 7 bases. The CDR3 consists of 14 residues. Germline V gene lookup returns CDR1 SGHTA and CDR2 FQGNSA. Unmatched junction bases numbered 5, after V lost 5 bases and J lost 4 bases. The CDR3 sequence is CASSLGTAYNEQFF. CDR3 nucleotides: TGTGCCAGCAGCCTAGGGACAGCTTACAATGAGCAGTTCTTC.

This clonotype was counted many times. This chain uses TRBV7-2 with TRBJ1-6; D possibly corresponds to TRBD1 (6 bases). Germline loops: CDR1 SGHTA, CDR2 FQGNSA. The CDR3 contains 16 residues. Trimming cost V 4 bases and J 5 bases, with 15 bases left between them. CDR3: CASSSFAGVNNSPLHF. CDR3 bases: TGTGCCAGCAGCTCCTTCGCAGGGGTTAATAATTCACCCCTCCACTTT.

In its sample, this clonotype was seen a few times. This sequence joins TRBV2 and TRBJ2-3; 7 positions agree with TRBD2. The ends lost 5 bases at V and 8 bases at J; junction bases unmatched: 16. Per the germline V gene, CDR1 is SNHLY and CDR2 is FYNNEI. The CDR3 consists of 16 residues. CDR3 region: CASSMSFAGDESTQYF. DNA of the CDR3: TGTGCCAGCAGTATGAGTTTTGCGGGAGATGAAAGTACGCAGTATTTT.

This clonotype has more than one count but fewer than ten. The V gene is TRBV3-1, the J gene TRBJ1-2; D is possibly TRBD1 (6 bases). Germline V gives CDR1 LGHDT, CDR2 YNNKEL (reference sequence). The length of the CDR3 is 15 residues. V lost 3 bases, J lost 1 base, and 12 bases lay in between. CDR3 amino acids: CASSQGALFNYGYTF. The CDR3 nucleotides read TGTGCCAGCAGCCAGGGGGCTCTTTTTAACTATGGCTACACCTTC.

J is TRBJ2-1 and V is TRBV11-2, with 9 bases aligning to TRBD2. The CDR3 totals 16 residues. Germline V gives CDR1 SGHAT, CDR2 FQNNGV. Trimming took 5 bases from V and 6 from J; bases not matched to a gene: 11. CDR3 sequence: CASSLLWASGTNEQFF. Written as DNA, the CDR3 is TGTGCCAGCAGCCTCCTTTGGGCTAGCGGGACCAATGAGCAGTTCTTC. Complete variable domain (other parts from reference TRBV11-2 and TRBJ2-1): EAGVAQSPRYKIIEKRQSVAFWCNPISGHATLYWYQQILGQGPKLLIQFQNNGVVDDSQLPKDRFSAERLKGVDSTLKIQPAKLEDSAVYLCASSLLWASGTNEQFFGPGTRLTVL.

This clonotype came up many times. The CDR3 DNA sequence: TGTGCCAGCTCTACCTTCCGGGACAGCTCAGGGAACACTGAAGCTTTCTTT. Its protein is CASSTFRDSSGNTEAFF. The chain couples TRBV2 to TRBJ1-1; the match to TRBD1 covers 7 bases. From germline, CDR1 is SNHLY and CDR2 FYNNEI. This CDR3 region has 17 residues. The V segment lost 8 bases and the J segment 1 base; nucleotides outside the gene matches: 16. The full variable domain, with the rest looked up from reference TRBV2 and TRBJ1-1, is EPEVTQTPSHQVTQMGQEVILRCVPISNHLYFYWYRQILGQKVEFLVSFYNNEISEKSEIFDDQFSVERPDGSNFTLKIRSTKLEDSAMYFCASSTFRDSSGNTEAFFGQGTRLTVV.

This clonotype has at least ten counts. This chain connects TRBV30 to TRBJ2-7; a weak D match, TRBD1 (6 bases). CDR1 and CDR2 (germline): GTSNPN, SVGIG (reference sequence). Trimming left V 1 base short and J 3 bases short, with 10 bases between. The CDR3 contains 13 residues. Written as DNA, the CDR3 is TGTGCCTGGAGTGCCGGGACAATCTACGAGCAGTACTTC. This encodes CAWSAGTIYEQYF.

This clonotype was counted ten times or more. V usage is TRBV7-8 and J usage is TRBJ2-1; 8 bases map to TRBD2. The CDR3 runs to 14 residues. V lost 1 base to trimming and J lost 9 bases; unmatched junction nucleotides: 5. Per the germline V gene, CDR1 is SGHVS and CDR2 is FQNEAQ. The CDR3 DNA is TGTGCCAGCAGCTTAGGAGGACTAGCTCTTGAGCAGTTCTTC. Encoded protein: CASSLGGLALEQFF.

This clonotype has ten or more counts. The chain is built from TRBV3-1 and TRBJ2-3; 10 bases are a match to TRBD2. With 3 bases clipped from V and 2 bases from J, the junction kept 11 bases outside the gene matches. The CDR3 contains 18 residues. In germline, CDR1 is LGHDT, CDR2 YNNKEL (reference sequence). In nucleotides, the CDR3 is TGTGCCAGCAGCCAGGGATGGGGAGCGGGAGGGGCCACAGATACGCAGTATTTT. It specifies CASSQGWGAGGATDTQYF.

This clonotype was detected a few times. The CDR3 nucleotides are TGTGCCAGCAGTGCTTGGGGGCGGAGCGAGCAGTACTTC. Translated: CASSAWGRSEQYF. This chain joins TRBV2 and TRBJ2-7, with D possibly being TRBD1 (6 bases). Germline V lookup: CDR1 SNHLY, CDR2 FYNNEI. This CDR3 has 13 amino acids. The V gene lost 4 bases and the J gene lost 6 bases, with 13 bases spanning the gap.